This is a list of T cell receptor beta chains from one sample in a study of T cell repertoires in cytomegalovirus infection. Antigens for these TCRs are unknown. TCRdb redid the calling of the reads with MiXCR, one entry per CDR3 protein. The sample yields some 900,000 distinct CDR3 sequences, 32% seen once. Sequenced material: cultured CD8+ T cells from PBMCs, taken from culture after CMV antigen stimulation. Receptor source: a human donor in good health (CMV status not recorded). Some clones in this sample may be carry-over from other donors' samples. Each CDR3 is given with its conserved first and last residue. The D gene is left open where the match is weak. The size of a clone is reported for some rows only, either as once, few or many, or as a class for expanded clones.

cdr3_aa	cdr3_nt	v_call	j_call	d_call	clone_size
CASSQVARMNEQFF	TGTGCCAGCAGCCAAGTGGCGAGGATGAATGAGCAGTTCTTC	TRBV3-1	TRBJ2-1	.	.
CASSLMYATNEKLFF	TGTGCCAGCAGCTTAATGTATGCAACTAATGAAAAACTGTTTTTT	TRBV7-8	TRBJ1-4	.	few
CASSRDSLSYEQYF	TGTGCCAGCAGTCGGGACAGCCTCTCCTACGAGCAGTACTTC	TRBV6-6	TRBJ2-7	TRBD1	few
CAISTSGDPYEQYF	TGTGCCATCAGCACTAGCGGGGACCCCTACGAGCAGTACTTC	TRBV10-3	TRBJ2-7	TRBD2	few
CASGFLDRNQETQYF	TGTGCCAGCGGTTTCCTCGACAGAAACCAAGAGACCCAGTACTTC	TRBV7-9	TRBJ2-5	.	few
CASSSRPSGANVLTF	TGTGCCAGCAGCTCCAGACCCTCTGGGGCCAACGTCCTGACTTTC	TRBV7-3	TRBJ2-6	.	few
CASSQEVYIAETGSGANVLTF	TGCGCCAGCAGCCAAGAAGTTTATATCGCAGAAACAGGCTCTGGGGCCAACGTCCTGACTTTC	TRBV4-3	TRBJ2-6	.	.
CASTPGGRSPLHF	TGTGCCAGCACTCCAGGGGGTAGGTCACCCCTCCACTTT	TRBV6-5	TRBJ1-6	TRBD1	few
CASSLRGRWEAFF	TGTGCCAGCAGCCTAAGGGGGAGGTGGGAAGCTTTCTTT	TRBV14	TRBJ1-1	.	few
CASSLTQQNTEAFF	TGTGCCAGCAGTTTAACCCAGCAGAACACTGAAGCTTTCTTT	TRBV27	TRBJ1-1	.	.
CASGLELFF	TGTGCCAGTGGACTAGAGCTGTTCTTC	TRBV27	TRBJ2-1	TRBD2	.
CASSPTRGPSRRETQYF	TGTGCCAGCAGCCCGACCCGGGGGCCTAGTCGGAGGGAGACCCAGTACTTC	TRBV6-1	TRBJ2-5	.	many
CASSYSGKGGVDTQYF	TGTGCCAGCAGTTACTCGGGAAAGGGGGGTGTGGATACGCAGTATTTT	TRBV6-2/TRBV6-3	TRBJ2-3	.	few
CASSLEGGPINEQFF	TGTGCCAGCAGCTTGGAGGGGGGGCCAATTAATGAGCAGTTCTTC	TRBV5-4	TRBJ2-1	.	.
CASNLRTANQPQHF	TGTGCCAGTAATTTGCGGACAGCCAATCAGCCCCAGCATTTT	TRBV19	TRBJ1-5	.	.
CASSSGPFQATNEKLFF	TGTGCCAGCAGTTCCGGACCCTTTCAAGCAACTAATGAAAAACTGTTTTTT	TRBV28	TRBJ1-4	.	.
CASSLSAGTGNSPLHF	TGTGCCAGCAGCTTATCGGCCGGGACAGGGAATTCACCCCTCCACTTT	TRBV7-6	TRBJ1-6	TRBD1	many
CASSRTPAGEPYEQYF	TGTGCCAGCAGCCGGACCCCGGCAGGGGAACCCTACGAGCAGTACTTC	TRBV7-6	TRBJ2-7	.	.
CASSDAPGLYNEQFF	TGTGCCAGCAGTGACGCCCCGGGTTTATACAATGAGCAGTTCTTC	TRBV2	TRBJ2-1	.	.
CSALDKAGLFYNSPLHF	TGCAGTGCTCTTGACAAGGCTGGACTATTCTATAATTCACCCCTCCACTTT	TRBV20-1	TRBJ1-6	.	.
CASSDLYQSADTEAFF	TGTGCCAGCAGTGATTTGTACCAGAGTGCGGACACTGAAGCTTTCTTT	TRBV25-1	TRBJ1-1	.	.
CASSRGTGYLGEQFF	TGTGCCAGCAGCCGAGGGACAGGGTACTTGGGTGAGCAGTTCTTC	TRBV7-9	TRBJ2-1	TRBD1	.
CASRPDRGSYGYTF	TGTGCCAGCAGACCCGACAGGGGTAGCTATGGCTACACCTTC	TRBV5-4	TRBJ1-2	TRBD1	.
CSVGLAGGIDEQFF	TGCAGCGTCGGACTAGCGGGGGGCATCGATGAGCAGTTCTTC	TRBV29-1	TRBJ2-1	TRBD2	once
CASSQDLRYGEQFF	TGCGCCAGCAGCCAAGACCTCCGCTATGGGGAGCAGTTCTTC	TRBV4-3	TRBJ2-1	.	few
CASSPKDRGQETQYF	TGTGCCAGTAGTCCAAAGGACAGGGGCCAAGAGACCCAGTACTTC	TRBV19	TRBJ2-5	TRBD1	.
CASSEGTGYYEQYF	TGTGCCAGCAGTGAAGGGACAGGGTATTACGAGCAGTACTTC	TRBV25-1	TRBJ2-7	TRBD1	few
CASSPQDRGHGYTF	TGTGCCAGCAGTCCCCAGGACAGGGGGCATGGCTACACCTTC	TRBV28	TRBJ1-2	TRBD1	few
CASSPPNTGGREQFF	TGTGCCAGCAGCCCACCGAACACCGGAGGGCGGGAGCAGTTCTTC	TRBV7-9	TRBJ2-1	.	.
CATRDFPGTFSTDTQYF	TGTGCCACCAGGGATTTTCCGGGGACTTTTAGCACAGATACGCAGTATTTT	TRBV15	TRBJ2-3	.	.
CASRRLSDSYNEQFF	TGTGCCAGCAGGAGACTTAGCGACTCCTACAATGAGCAGTTCTTC	TRBV6-1	TRBJ2-1	.	.
CATSDLKEGYEQYF	TGTGCCACCAGTGATTTGAAAGAGGGCTACGAGCAGTACTTC	TRBV24-1	TRBJ2-7	.	.
CASSFIYYEQYF	TGTGCCAGCAGTTTTATATACTACGAGCAGTACTTC	TRBV12-3/TRBV12-4	TRBJ2-7	.	.
CASIQIGARGAFF	TGTGCCAGCATCCAAATAGGGGCACGCGGAGCTTTCTTT	TRBV6-2/TRBV6-3	TRBJ1-1	.	.
CASSPEGVYSYNSPLHF	TGTGCCAGCTCACCAGAGGGGGTATACTCCTATAATTCACCCCTCCACTTT	TRBV18	TRBJ1-6	.	.
CASSLARVHEQFF	TGTGCCAGCAGCTTAGCGAGAGTCCATGAGCAGTTCTTC	TRBV7-8	TRBJ2-1	.	few
CASSPRRDNEQFF	TGTGCCAGCAGCCCCCGTCGGGACAATGAGCAGTTCTTC	TRBV7-9	TRBJ2-1	.	many
CAIDRNQPQHF	TGTGCCATCGATCGTAATCAGCCCCAGCATTTT	TRBV28	TRBJ1-5	.	.
CATSRGVEGNQPQHF	TGTGCCACCAGCAGAGGAGTGGAGGGGAATCAGCCCCAGCATTTT	TRBV15	TRBJ1-5	.	few
CASSLTILDPRGYTF	TGTGCCAGCAGCTTGACCATATTGGACCCGCGCGGCTACACCTTC	TRBV7-8	TRBJ1-2	.	.
CASSPGTTNTGELFF	TGTGCCAGCAGCCCCGGGACAACGAACACCGGGGAGCTGTTTTTT	TRBV7-9	TRBJ2-2	.	many
CASSRSREDTEAFF	TGTGCCAGCAGCCGTTCCAGGGAGGACACTGAAGCTTTCTTT	TRBV7-9	TRBJ1-1	.	.
CASSFLGTLVAVQETQYF	TGTGCCAGCAGCTTCCTCGGGACACTCGTAGCGGTTCAAGAGACCCAGTACTTC	TRBV5-6	TRBJ2-5	.	few
CASSERNSPQETQYF	TGCGCCAGCAGTGAGCGTAACTCACCGCAGGAGACCCAGTACTTC	TRBV10-2	TRBJ2-5	.	few
CASSLGTYTGELFF	TGTGCCAGCAGCTTAGGGACATACACCGGGGAGCTGTTTTTT	TRBV7-2	TRBJ2-2	.	many
CASSLVGGTGPNYGYTF	TGTGCCAGCAGCTTAGTGGGGGGGACAGGCCCTAACTATGGCTACACCTTC	TRBV7-9	TRBJ1-2	TRBD1	.
CASSLGGSETHNEQFF	TGTGCCAGCAGCCTCGGGGGTAGCGAGACGCACAATGAGCAGTTCTTC	TRBV7-9	TRBJ2-1	.	.
CASSPGLAGMRTGELFF	TGTGCCAGCAGCCCGGGACTAGCGGGGATGAGAACCGGGGAGCTGTTTTTT	TRBV6-1	TRBJ2-2	TRBD2	.
CASSSLTSEAFF	TGTGCCAGCAGCTCCCTGACCTCTGAAGCTTTCTTT	TRBV11-1	TRBJ1-1	.	.
CASTPAGITDTQYF	TGTGCCAGCACCCCAGCGGGGATCACAGATACGCAGTATTTT	TRBV12-3/TRBV12-4	TRBJ2-3	TRBD2	.
CASSPSGGVPNYGYTF	TGTGCCAGCAGCCCCTCCGGGGGAGTGCCCAACTATGGCTACACCTTC	TRBV2	TRBJ1-2	.	.
CASSKRQRNTEAFF	TGTGCCAGTAGTAAAAGACAGAGGAACACTGAAGCTTTCTTT	TRBV19	TRBJ1-1	.	.
CASGGGNQPQHF	TGTGCCAGTGGGGGGGGTAATCAGCCCCAGCATTTT	TRBV19	TRBJ1-5	.	.
CASSLVGGVSTDTQYF	TGCGCCAGCAGCTTGGTTGGCGGGGTTAGCACAGATACGCAGTATTTT	TRBV5-1	TRBJ2-3	.	.
CASSPYSRSYEQYF	TGTGCCAGCAGCCCTTATTCCCGATCCTACGAGCAGTACTTC	TRBV7-6	TRBJ2-7	.	.
CASSLGQLRSGANVLTF	TGTGCCAGCAGCCTCGGACAGCTCCGCTCTGGGGCCAACGTCCTGACTTTC	TRBV7-6	TRBJ2-6	.	many